This T cell receptor (beta chain) was documented in a study of T cells in Graves' hyperthyroidism and ophthalmopathy. Overall study results and limits: Expanded thyroid clonotypes (above 0.001) were mostly also found in blood.

Diagnosis rested on symptoms, serum thyroxine and TRAb, thyroid ultrasound, and orbital computed tomography. Before ophthalmopathy appeared, progressors gave blood at initial hyperthyroidism diagnosis. Per germline, CDR1 MNHEY and CDR2 SVGEGT. V lost 8 bases and J 4 bases, leaving 26 bases between the germline ends. The CDR3 is 17 residues long. This clonotype was seen many times. Its target is not known. TCR beta CDR3 regions were amplified from RNA transcripts. A set of HTBI primers served as the primers for a first-round RT-PCR of the TCR CDR3. TCRdb used MiXCR to reprocess the multiplex PCR reads, holding one entry per CDR3 protein. The sample holds a few hundred thousand distinct CDR3 sequences; 11% to 15% are singletons and the top ten take about 5.8%.

Sequencing input: blood. The chain uses TRBV6-2 or TRBV6-3 and TRBJ1-1; D perhaps matches TRBD1 (6 bases). The sequence was collected from a woman in her 30s with Graves' hyperthyroidism that later progressed to Graves' ophthalmopathy. In nucleotides, the CDR3 is TGTGCCAGCCGTAATATGCAGGGGTCATTCCCGGGCACTGAAGCTTTCTTT. Amino acids: CASRNMQGSFPGTEAFF.